Here is one TCR beta chain with its context. This entry comes from a study of control samples from healthy donors and cancer patients. Generated by immunoSEQ multiplex PCR, the TCRdb table keeps only in-frame clones and is missing some. The sample carries around 68,000 clones, under 85% recorded once. The CDR3 is 14 amino acids. The germline CDR1 and CDR2 sequences are KGHSH and LQKENI. Trimming took off 3 bases at V and 4 bases at J, with 12 bases between the two ends. The clonotype was recovered from a man between 60 and 70 years old in good health. The chain links TRBV18 to TRBJ2-5, with no clear D. The specimen was blood. Written as DNA, the CDR3 is TGTGCCAGCTCACCGTGGCTAGACCTAGAGACCCAGTACTTC. This translates into CASSPWLDLETQYF.